Listed below are T cell receptor beta chains from one sample, sequenced in a study of blood T cells in healthy people across ages. MiXCR was run by TCRdb on the 5' RACE reads, yielding one entry per CDR3 protein. The sample records roughly 900,000 distinct CDR3 sequences, about 48% being singletons. The sequenced sample consisted of blood. The receptors originated from a man in his thirties or forties in good health. The CDR3 runs from the conserved cysteine through the conserved F or W. D genes are given only for firm matches. The listing skips clone size in some rows; elsewhere it reads once, few, many or a size class.

clone_size cdr3_length d_call j_call v_call cdr3_nt cdr3_aa
few 14 TRBD1 TRBJ2-5 TRBV4-1 TGCGCCAGCAGCCAAGATAAGGGGCAGGGGGTTCCGTACTTC CASSQDKGQGVPYF
- 14 TRBD1 TRBJ1-1 TRBV20-1 TGCAGTGCTGGGCAGGGGGCGCAGAACACTGAAGCTTTCTTT CSAGQGAQNTEAFF
- 15 TRBD2 TRBJ2-1 TRBV20-1 TGCAGTGCTACCCGAGCGGGGGGCCTCTACAATGAGCAGTTCTTC CSATRAGGLYNEQFF
few 13 - TRBJ2-5 TRBV11-2 TGTGCCAGCAGCTCTCAGGGTTCTAAGACCCAGTACTTC CASSSQGSKTQYF
- 15 - TRBJ2-1 TRBV11-3 TGTGCCAGCAGCTTAGACCCAGGACGGTACAATGAGCAGTTCTTC CASSLDPGRYNEQFF
- 14 - TRBJ2-7 TRBV4-1 TGCGCCAGCAGCCCCGTGGGGGTATCTTACGAGCAGTACTTC CASSPVGVSYEQYF
once 14 - TRBJ1-2 TRBV20-1 TGCAGTGCTAGGGTGACAGCCCGAGCGAATGGCTACACCTTC CSARVTARANGYTF
- 13 TRBD1 TRBJ1-1 TRBV2 TGTGCCACAGGGACAGGGATAAACACTGAAGCTTTCTTT CATGTGINTEAFF
- 15 TRBD1 TRBJ1-2 TRBV11-2 TGTGCCAGCAGCTTAGATCTGGGCAGGGGGACACCGGGCACCTTC CASSLDLGRGTPGTF
few 13 - TRBJ2-3 TRBV11-2 TGTGCCAGCAGCCTCAGGGACTCCCATACGCAGTATTTT CASSLRDSHTQYF
few 14 - TRBJ1-4 TRBV20-1 TGCAGTGCTAGAGCGCCAGGGCCGAATGAAAAACTGTTTTTT CSARAPGPNEKLFF
- 18 TRBD2 TRBJ2-1 TRBV5-5 TGTGCCAGCAGCTTGAACTCATATACTAGCGGGGGGGTCAATGAGCAGTTCTTC CASSLNSYTSGGVNEQFF
few 12 - TRBJ2-5 TRBV4-1 TGCGCCAGCAGCCAAGATTTGACAGAGCAGTACTTC CASSQDLTEQYF
- 14 TRBD1 TRBJ2-7 TRBV20-1 TGCAGTGCTAGACAACAACAGGGGGCTTACGAGCAGTACTTC CSARQQQGAYEQYF
- 16 - TRBJ1-5 TRBV12-3/TRBV12-4 TGTGCCAGCAGCCTTGGGGGGGCGTCGGCCCATCAGCCCCAGCATTTT CASSLGGASAHQPQHF
few 15 - TRBJ2-1 TRBV7-2 TGTGCCAGCAGCTTAACAACCGGACTCTACAATGAGCAGTTCTTC CASSLTTGLYNEQFF
- 13 - TRBJ1-4 TRBV20-1 TGCAGTGCCTTCCGGGCAGAAGGTGAAAAACTGTTTTTT CSAFRAEGEKLFF
few 12 - TRBJ1-2 TRBV27 TGTGCCAGCAGGGGGGTAGGGAATGGCTACACCTTC CASRGVGNGYTF
- 13 - TRBJ2-7 TRBV12-3/TRBV12-4 TGTGCCAGCAGCCGGGACCGAATTAGTGAGCAGTACTTC CASSRDRISEQYF
- 15 TRBD1 TRBJ2-5 TRBV5-1 TGCGCCAGCAGCTTGGCCGGGACAGGGACGGAGACCCAGTACTTC CASSLAGTGTETQYF
few 15 TRBD1 TRBJ2-1 TRBV12-5 TGTGCTAGTGGTTTTGGACAGGTGGCGCGGAATGAGCAGTTCTTC CASGFGQVARNEQFF
- 12 - TRBJ2-7 TRBV29-1 TGCAGCGTGCGCGGGTATCTCGACGAGCAGTACTTC CSVRGYLDEQYF
- 15 - TRBJ1-5 TRBV16 TGTGCCAGCAGCCAGGGGACACCGAGCAATCAGCCCCAGCATTTT CASSQGTPSNQPQHF
- 16 - TRBJ2-1 TRBV4-3 TGCGCCAGCAGCCAAGACTGGCCACGAGGCTACAATGAGCAGTTCTTC CASSQDWPRGYNEQFF
few 13 - TRBJ2-1 TRBV7-9 TGTGCCAGCAGCTTAGATGGGAACCCTGAGCAGTTCTTC CASSLDGNPEQFF
- 18 - TRBJ2-3 TRBV7-9 TGTGCCAGCAGCCCATGGACGGTTTCCTCCCGGGCAGCAGATACGCAGTATTTT CASSPWTVSSRAADTQYF
- 15 - TRBJ1-2 TRBV4-3 TGCGCCAGCAGCCAACTTGGGACTCTTGGCTATGGCTACACCTTC CASSQLGTLGYGYTF
few 17 TRBD2 TRBJ2-1 TRBV13 TGTGCCAGCAGCCCAACCGCAGCGGGGGGAACCTACAATGAGCAGTTCTTC CASSPTAAGGTYNEQFF
many 13 - TRBJ2-7 TRBV5-1 TGCGCCAGCAGCTTGGAGCAGCCCTACGAGCAGTACTTC CASSLEQPYEQYF
- 15 TRBD1 TRBJ2-7 TRBV20-1 TGCAGTGCTAGAAACCCCGGGACAGGGAGTTACGAGCAGTACTTC CSARNPGTGSYEQYF
few 14 TRBD1 TRBJ2-7 TRBV20-1 TGCAGTGCTAGAAGGGGGGACAGGACCTACGAGCAGTACTTC CSARRGDRTYEQYF
- 15 - TRBJ1-2 TRBV20-1 TGCAGTGCCAGCGACACTCCCCGGAGTAACTATGGCTACACCTTC CSASDTPRSNYGYTF
few 16 TRBD1 TRBJ2-7 TRBV5-1 TGCGCCAGCAGCCCGCGGACAGGGGGATCTTCCTACGAGCAGTACTTC CASSPRTGGSSYEQYF
once 15 TRBD2 TRBJ2-1 TRBV5-6 TGTGCCAGCAGCTTGGATGCCAGCGGGGGGAATGAGCAGTTCTTC CASSLDASGGNEQFF
- 17 TRBD2 TRBJ2-1 TRBV6-1 TGTGCCAGCAGGGGGACGATGCGGGCTAGCGGGTACAATGAGCAGTTCTTC CASRGTMRASGYNEQFF
few 18 - TRBJ1-6 TRBV4-1 TGCGCCAGCAGCCAAATACAAGACGGCCGCTCCTATAATTCACCCCTCCACTTT CASSQIQDGRSYNSPLHF
- 14 TRBD2 TRBJ2-1 TRBV11-1 TGTGCCAGCAGCCGCGGGGGACTGATCAATGAGCAGTTCTTC CASSRGGLINEQFF
- 14 - TRBJ2-1 TRBV20-1 TGCAGTGCTACCGCGAACAACGGAGGGGATGAGCAGTTCTTC CSATANNGGDEQFF
- 13 - TRBJ2-7 TRBV20-1 TGCAGTGCTAGGAGGGGGTCGGGCTACGAGCAGTACTTC CSARRGSGYEQYF
- 18 - TRBJ2-1 TRBV7-3 TGTGCCAGCAGCTTAACAAAAGGGGGTCGGAGTTCCTACAATGAGCAGTTCTTC CASSLTKGGRSSYNEQFF
few 14 - TRBJ2-1 TRBV6-1 TGTGCCAGCGTGTGGACAGTCTCCTACAATGAGCAGTTCTTC CASVWTVSYNEQFF
- 13 - TRBJ1-5 TRBV29-1 TGCAGCGTTGAGGTGGGGAGCAATCAGCCCCAGCATTTT CSVEVGSNQPQHF
few 16 TRBD1 TRBJ2-3 TRBV4-2 TGTGCCAGCAGAACAGGACAGGGGCAAAGGACAGATACGCAGTATTTT CASRTGQGQRTDTQYF
- 15 - TRBJ2-5 TRBV10-3 TGTGCCATCAGTGAGTCGGGTGGTCATCAAGAGACCCAGTACTTC CAISESGGHQETQYF
few 11 - TRBJ2-3 TRBV20-1 TGCAGTGCCTCGACCCCGAGTGAGAAGTATTTT CSASTPSEKYF
- 14 - TRBJ2-6 TRBV3-1 TGTGCCAGCAATCGCGGGACCGGGGCCAACGTCCTGACTTTC CASNRGTGANVLTF
- 14 - TRBJ2-7 TRBV7-2 TGTGCCAGCAGCTTAGGAGGAGGGGCGGAGGAGCAGTACTTC CASSLGGGAEEQYF
- 16 TRBD2 TRBJ2-5 TRBV3-1 TGTGCCAGCAGCCATTCAGGTCGGGGGGGGAAAGAGACCCAGTACTTC CASSHSGRGGKETQYF
few 15 - TRBJ1-2 TRBV25-1 TGTGCCAGCAGTGAATATGGTCCCCCGACAGATGGCTACACCTTC CASSEYGPPTDGYTF
- 15 - TRBJ2-7 TRBV2 TGTGCCAGCAGCCAAGACAGAGGGAGTTATCACGAGCAGTACTTC CASSQDRGSYHEQYF
- 12 - TRBJ2-1 TRBV7-2 TGTGCCAGCAGTCCCAGGGGCGATGAGCGGTTCTTC CASSPRGDERFF
- 15 - TRBJ2-2 TRBV10-3 TGTGCCATCCAGGATAGCCGCACGAACACCGGGGAGCTGTTTTTT CAIQDSRTNTGELFF
- 12 - TRBJ2-7 TRBV20-1 TGCAGTAAGGCCCGAGAGCCCTACGAGCAGTACTTC CSKAREPYEQYF
once 15 - TRBJ2-7 TRBV11-1 TGTGCCAGCAGCTTAAACGCCAGATTTATCTCGTCACCGTACTTC CASSLNARFISSPYF
few 14 - TRBJ2-7 TRBV29-1 TGCAGCGTTGAAGAGGGGGAGTACTCCTACGAGCAGTACTTC CSVEEGEYSYEQYF